This T cell receptor (beta chain) was documented in a study of T cell responses to AZD1222 COVID-19 vaccine. This CDR3 comprises 14 residues. Germline V gene data show CDR1 as MNHEY and CDR2 as SVGAGI. With 6 bases clipped from V and 1 base from J, the junction kept 1 base outside the gene matches. Profiling relied on immunoSEQ multiplex PCR, and the TCRdb table lists in-frame clones only, not all of them. Among about 140,000 clones listed, around 90% were seen once. The sample was peripheral blood, taken 28 days after the second AZD1222 dose. The chain uses TRBV6-5 and TRBJ1-3, with 9 bases identical to TRBD1. This clonotype was obtained from an adult who received the AZD1222 COVID-19 vaccine. The CDR3 region is CASRGQGSGNTIYF. DNA of the CDR3: TGTGCCAGCAGGGGACAGGGTTCTGGAAACACCATATATTTT.